This TCR beta chain originates from a study of T cell responses to AZD1222 COVID-19 vaccine. Study-level points and caveats: Once two AZD1222 doses were given, Spike-specific TCR breadth and depth went up. Vaccine-associated CD4 TCRs ranged over spike, dominating at 160-218 and 743-854. Reports say nearly half of spike-specific TCRs go after unmutated variant regions.

In this sample, this clone turned up a few times. Antigen unknown. TCRdb's copy holds only in-frame clones and misses some; the assay was immunoSEQ multiplex PCR. The table records approximately 65,000 clones, over 60% of them present only once. Sequences were derived from peripheral blood, sampled on day 0 of AZD1222 vaccination. This TCR derives from an adult in good health.

In DNA, the CDR3 is TGTGCCAGCAGTTCCCGACTAGCGGGAACCTACGAGCAGTACTTC. This sequence encodes CASSSRLAGTYEQYF. This rearrangement joins TRBV27 to TRBJ2-7, with TRBD2 matching over 11 bases. From germline, CDR1 is MNHEY and CDR2 SMNVEV (reference sequence). There are 15 residues in the CDR3. Germline trimming cut 4 bases from V and 2 bases from J; bases unmatched to any gene: 4.